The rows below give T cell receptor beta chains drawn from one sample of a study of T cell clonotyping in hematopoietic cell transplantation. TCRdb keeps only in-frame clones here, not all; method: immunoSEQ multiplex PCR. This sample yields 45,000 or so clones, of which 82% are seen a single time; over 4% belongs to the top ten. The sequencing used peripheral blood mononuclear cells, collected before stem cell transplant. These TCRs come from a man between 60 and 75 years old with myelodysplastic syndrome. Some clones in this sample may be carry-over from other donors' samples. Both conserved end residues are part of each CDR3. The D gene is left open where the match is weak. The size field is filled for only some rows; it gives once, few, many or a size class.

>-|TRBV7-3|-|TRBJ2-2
TGTGCCAGCAGCCCGCAAGGCACCGGGGAGCTGTTTTTT
CASSPQGTGELFF
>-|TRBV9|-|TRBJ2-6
TGTGCCAGCAGGGCCTCTGGGGCCAACGTCCTGACTTTC
CASRASGANVLTF
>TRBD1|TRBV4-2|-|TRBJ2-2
TGTGCCAGCAGCCCCGGACAGGGGAACACCGGGGAGCTGTTTTTT
CASSPGQGNTGELFF
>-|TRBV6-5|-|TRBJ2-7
TGTGCCAGCAGTTACTCCGGGTCGTGGTTCTACGAGCAGTACTTC
CASSYSGSWFYEQYF
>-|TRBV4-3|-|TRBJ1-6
TGCGCCAGCAGCCAAGATCCTCCACGAGGGCAGGCCAATTCACCCCTCCACTTT
CASSQDPPRGQANSPLHF
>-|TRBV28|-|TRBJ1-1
TGTGCCAGCAGACACTCAGGAAACACTGAAGCTTTCTTT
CASRHSGNTEAFF
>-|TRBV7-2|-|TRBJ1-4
TGTGCCAGCAGCTTAGGTCAGGTCGATAGTGCAACTAATGAAAAACTGTTTTTT
CASSLGQVDSATNEKLFF
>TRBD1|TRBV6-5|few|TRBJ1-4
TGTGCCAGCAGGCTTTCCGGGACAGGGGATGAAAAACTGTTTTTT
CASRLSGTGDEKLFF
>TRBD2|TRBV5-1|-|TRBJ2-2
TGCGCCAGCAGCTTCCTAGCGGGCACCGGGGAGCTGTTTTTT
CASSFLAGTGELFF
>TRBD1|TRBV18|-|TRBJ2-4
TGTGCCAGCTCACCGAGGACAGGGGGGGACATTCAGTACTTC
CASSPRTGGDIQYF
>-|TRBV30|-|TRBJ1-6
TGTGCCTGGACCGGACCGGGACCCTCTTATAATTCACCCCTCCACTTT
CAWTGPGPSYNSPLHF
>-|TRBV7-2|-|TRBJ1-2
TGTGCCAGCAGCTTAAGGGCAGGGAGTAACTATGGCTACACCTTC
CASSLRAGSNYGYTF